This TCR beta chain was documented in a study of T-cell reconstitution after alpha-beta-depleted transplantation in children. This CDR3 region has 15 residues. Germline CDR1 DFQATT, CDR2 SNEGSKA (reference sequence). The V segment lost 4 bases and the J segment 3 bases; nucleotides outside the gene matches: 6. Unique molecular identifiers were incorporated during preparation of the TCRbeta library. TCRdb independently ran MiXCR on the PCR reads; one entry per CDR3 protein. The data show more than 400,000 distinct CDR3 sequences, about 10% seen once. The clonotype comes from a female patient aged 2-15 years who had a stem cell transplant for aplastic anemia, so the T cells may come from the graft donor. The sample was PBMCs, mostly from graft donor cells, taken 180 days after TCRalphabeta/CD19-depleted stem cell transplant. The chain employs TRBV20-1 and TRBJ2-1; 10 nucleotides align to TRBD2. CDR3: CSANSAGGGYNEQFF. CDR3 in DNA: TGCAGTGCTAACTCAGCGGGGGGGGGCTACAATGAGCAGTTCTTC.